This T cell receptor beta chain came from a study of T cell repertoires in cytomegalovirus infection. TCRdb independently ran MiXCR on the reads; one entry per CDR3 protein. The sample holds approximately 180,000 distinct CDR3 sequences, 8.5% to 10% seen once. Germline assignment: CDR1 SGHTA and CDR2 FQGNSA. The CDR3 runs to 15 residues. Losses at the gene ends were 5 bases for V and 6 bases for J; bases not matched to a gene: 6. The sequencing sample was made of PBMCs. The rearrangement joins TRBV7-2 to TRBJ2-5; TRBD2 aligns across 13 bases. The sequence was collected from a human donor in good health (CMV status not recorded). Some clones in this sample may be carry-over from other donors' samples. CDR3 loop: CASSVGTSGTKTQYF. DNA of the CDR3: TGTGCCAGCAGCGTTGGGACTAGCGGGACTAAGACCCAGTACTTC.